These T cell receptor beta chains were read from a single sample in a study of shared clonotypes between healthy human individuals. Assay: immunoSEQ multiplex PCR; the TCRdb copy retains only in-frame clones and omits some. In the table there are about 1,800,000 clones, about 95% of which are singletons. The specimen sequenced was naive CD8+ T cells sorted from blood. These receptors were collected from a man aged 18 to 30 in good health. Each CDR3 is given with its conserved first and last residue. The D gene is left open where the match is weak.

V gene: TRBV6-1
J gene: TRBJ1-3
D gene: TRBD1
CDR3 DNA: TGTGCCAGCAGTGCCAGGGGGCAGTCTGGAAACACCATATATTTT
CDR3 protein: CASSARGQSGNTIYF

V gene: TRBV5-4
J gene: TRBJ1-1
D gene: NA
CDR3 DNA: TGTGCCAGCAGCCTACAGGGAGGGCCTGAAGCTTTCTTT
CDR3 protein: CASSLQGGPEAFF

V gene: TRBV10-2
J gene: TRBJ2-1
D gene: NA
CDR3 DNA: TGCGCCAGCAGTCCCGGATACAATGAGCAGTTCTTC
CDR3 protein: CASSPGYNEQFF

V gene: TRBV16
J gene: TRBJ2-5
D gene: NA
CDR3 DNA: TGTGCCAGCAGCCCCGGAGGTTGGGGGACCCAGTACTTC
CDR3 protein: CASSPGGWGTQYF

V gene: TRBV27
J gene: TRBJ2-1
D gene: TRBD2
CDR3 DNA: TGTGCCAGCAGTTTACTAGCGGGAGGGCCCTCCTACAATGAGCAGTTCTTC
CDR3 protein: CASSLLAGGPSYNEQFF

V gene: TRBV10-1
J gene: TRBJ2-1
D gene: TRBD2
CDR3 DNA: TGCGCCAGCAGTGAGTCTAGCGGGTACAATGAGCAGTTCTTC
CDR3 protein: CASSESSGYNEQFF

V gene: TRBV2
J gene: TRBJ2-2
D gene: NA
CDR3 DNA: TGTGCCAGCAGTGAAGCTGGACCCTCTTGGAACACCGGGGAGCTGTTTTTT
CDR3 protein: CASSEAGPSWNTGELFF

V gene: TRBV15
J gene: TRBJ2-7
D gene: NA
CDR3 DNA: TGTGCCACCAGCAGAGCTTCGGGGACCTACGAGCAGTACTTC
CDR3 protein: CATSRASGTYEQYF

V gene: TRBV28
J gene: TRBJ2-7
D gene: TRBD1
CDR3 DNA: TGTGCCAGCAGCACCCGAGGACAGGGATCCGAGCAGTACTTC
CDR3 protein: CASSTRGQGSEQYF

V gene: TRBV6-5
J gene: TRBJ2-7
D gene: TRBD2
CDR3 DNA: TGTGCCAGCAGTCTAGCGGGACTACCCTACGAGCAGTACTTC
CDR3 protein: CASSLAGLPYEQYF

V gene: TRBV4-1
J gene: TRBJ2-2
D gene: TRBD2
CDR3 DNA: TGCGCCAGCAGCCAAGAAACGGGGGGGGCCACCGGGGAGCTGTTTTTT
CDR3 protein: CASSQETGGATGELFF

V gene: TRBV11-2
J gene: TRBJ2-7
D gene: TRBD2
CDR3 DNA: TGTGCCAGCAGCCCCGGACTAGCGGGAGGTTCCTACGAGCAGTACTTC
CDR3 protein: CASSPGLAGGSYEQYF

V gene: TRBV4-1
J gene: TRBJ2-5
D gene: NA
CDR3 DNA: TGCGCCAGCAGCCAAGTCCCCTTCGGAGTGGGAGAGACCCAGTACTTC
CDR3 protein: CASSQVPFGVGETQYF

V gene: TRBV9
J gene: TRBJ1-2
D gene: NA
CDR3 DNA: TGTGCCAGCAAATCGGATCAGGGCGATGGCTACACCTTC
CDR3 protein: CASKSDQGDGYTF

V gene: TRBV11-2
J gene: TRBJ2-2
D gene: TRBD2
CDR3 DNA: TGTGCCAGCAGCTTGGAGGGAGGGCCCAACACCGGGGAGCTGTTTTTT
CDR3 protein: CASSLEGGPNTGELFF

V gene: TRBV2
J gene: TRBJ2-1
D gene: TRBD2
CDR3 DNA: TGTGCCAGCAGTGAACGGGAGGGCCGAAGGGAGCAGTTCTTC
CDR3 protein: CASSEREGRREQFF